The 30 T cell receptor beta chains below all came from one sample that was sequenced in a study of blood T cell repertoires in COVID-19 (TCRdb year 2020). Libraries came from the immunoSEQ multiplex PCR assay. Not all clones reach the TCRdb copy of this immuneACCESS table, which keeps in-frame sequences only. Checked studies attribute under half of the gap to unresolved V genes and leave the rest unexplained. Counted in this sample were 200,000 to 300,000 clones; about nine tenths of them appeared once. The ten largest clones take up roughly 0.79% of the sample. Sequencing input: peripheral blood. All receptors derive from a man younger than 40 with COVID-19, enrolled during active disease.

Notes on this clone: The same CDR3 is also encoded by other DNA sequences in this sample. The CDR3, as DNA: TGTGCCAGCAGTTTTTCAGGGGCCGGCACTGAAGCTTTCTTT. This gives the protein CASSFSGAGTEAFF. The V gene is TRBV27, the J gene TRBJ1-1; TRBD1 might be the D (6 bases). The V end lost 3 bases, the J end lost 4 bases, and 12 bases lay between the germline ends. Germline V CDR1 and CDR2: MNHEY, SMNVEV (reference sequence). This CDR3 spans 14 amino acids.

The V call is TRBV5-1, the J call TRBJ1-1, with unresolved D. This CDR3 spans 15 amino acids. Germline assignment: CDR1 SGHRS and CDR2 YFSETQ. V lost 0 bases, J lost 11 bases, and 20 bases lay in between. The CDR3 protein is CASSLAGGQTLEAFF. The CDR3 DNA sequence: TGCGCCAGCAGCTTGGCCGGCGGGCAAACGCTTGAGGCTTTCTTT.

This rearrangement joins TRBV18 to TRBJ1-1; 7 nucleotides agree with TRBD1. The CDR3 sequence is 16 residues long. Germline trimming cut 3 bases from V and 3 bases from J; bases unmatched to any gene: 10. Germline assignment: CDR1 KGHSH and CDR2 LQKENI. CDR3 sequence: CASSPLRQGSDTEAFF. The CDR3 DNA reads TGTGCCAGCTCACCGCTCAGACAGGGATCGGACACTGAAGCTTTCTTT.

V and J are TRBV19 and TRBJ1-5; 7 nucleotides match TRBD1. CDR1 and CDR2 from the germline V gene are LNHDA and SQIVND (reference sequence). V trimming: 10 bases; J trimming: 1 base; junction bases outside the gene matches: 13. The CDR3 contains 16 residues. CDR3 sequence reads: CATTTGTDVSNQPQHF. CDR3 in DNA: TGTGCCACAACGACCGGGACAGACGTAAGCAATCAGCCCCAGCATTTT.

This chain links TRBV18 with TRBJ1-6; 9 nucleotides align to TRBD1. The CDR3 runs 16 residues. J gave up 3 bases and V 3 bases, and 3 bases lay outside the gene matches. Looked up from germline, CDR1 is KGHSH and CDR2 is LQKENI. CDR3: CASSPGQGHYNSPLHF. Written as DNA, the CDR3 is TGTGCCAGCTCACCGGGACAGGGTCACTATAATTCACCCCTCCACTTT.

The CDR3 nucleotides read TGTGCCAGCAGCTCCATGACTACCTACGAGCAGTACTTC. This gives the protein CASSSMTTYEQYF. V gene TRBV7-2 combines with J gene TRBJ2-7, with a possible D match to TRBD2 (5 bases). The germline CDR1 and CDR2 sequences are SGHTA and FQGNSA. This CDR3 contains 13 residues. The V and J ends lost 4 bases and 2 bases respectively, with 9 bases between them.

The chain has TRBV6-5 and TRBJ1-1; D not resolved. The V end was cut by 9 bases, the J end by 0 bases, with 11 bases between. Germline lookup yields CDR1 MNHEY and CDR2 SVGAGI. This CDR3 has 13 amino acids. The CDR3 spells CARRESMNTEAFF. The CDR3 DNA reads as TGTGCCAGGCGCGAAAGCATGAACACTGAAGCTTTCTTT.

This chain links TRBV24-1 with TRBJ2-1; TRBD1 aligns across 9 bases. This CDR3 has 14 amino acids. Germline lookup yields CDR1 KGHDR and CDR2 SFDVKD. With 3 bases clipped from V and 7 bases from J, the junction kept 3 bases outside the gene matches. In DNA form, the CDR3 reads TGTGCCACCAGTGATATGACAGGGGGAAATGAGCAGTTCTTC. Encoded protein: CATSDMTGGNEQFF.

The chain recombines TRBV2 with TRBJ2-1, with TRBD1 matching over 7 bases. The CDR3 loop spans 14 amino acids. Germline CDR1 reads SNHLY; CDR2 reads FYNNEI. The V gene end was trimmed by 7 bases and the J gene end by 3 bases; junction bases not matched to a gene: 6. The CDR3: CASTRDSSYNEQFF. CDR3 sequence (DNA): TGTGCCAGCACAAGGGACAGTAGCTACAATGAGCAGTTCTTC.

The CDR3 coding sequence is TGTGCCAGCAGCTTTGGGCCAGATGGCTACACCTTC. It codes for CASSFGPDGYTF. The chain recombines TRBV7-9 with TRBJ1-2; D ambiguous. The CDR3 length is 12 residues. Between the trimmed V and J ends, which lost 3 bases and 6 bases, there was a span of 8 bases. Germline values: CDR1 SEHNR, CDR2 FQNEAQ (reference sequence).

The V and J genes are TRBV10-3 and TRBJ1-3; the D gene is possibly TRBD1 (6 bases). The germline V gene has CDR1 ENHRY and CDR2 SYGVKD. There are 20 residues in the CDR3. Trimming took off 8 bases at V and 0 bases at J, with 29 bases between the two ends. In DNA form, the CDR3 reads TGTGCCATCTACCACAACAAAATAAGGGAACAGGGAAGCTCTGGAAACACCATATATTTT. Amino acid sequence: CAIYHNKIREQGSSGNTIYF.

In DNA form, the CDR3 reads TGTGCCAGTACACCGGGACAGGGGGCAAATCAGCCCCAGCATTTT. This encodes CASTPGQGANQPQHF. The chain has TRBV19 and TRBJ1-5, with 12 bases fitting TRBD1. The CDR3 spans 15 residues. Trimming cost V 7 bases and J 4 bases; bases outside gene matches: 5. CDR1 is LNHDA, CDR2 SQIVND, per germline (reference sequence). The variable domain in full, completed from reference TRBV19 and TRBJ1-5, reads DGGITQSPKYLFRKEGQNVTLSCEQNLNHDAMYWYRQDPGQGLRLIYYSQIVNDFQKGDIAEGYSVSREKKESFPLTVTSAQKNPTAFYLCASTPGQGANQPQHFGDGTRLSIL.

The rearrangement links TRBV11-3 to TRBJ1-1; unclear D gene. The CDR3 has 13 residues. The ends were cut back, 1 base at V and 5 bases at J, with 8 bases in the middle. Germline values: CDR1 SGHNT, CDR2 YENEEA. The CDR3 DNA is TGTGCCAGCAGCTTAGGGGTCAGGACTGAAGCTTTCTTT. It encodes CASSLGVRTEAFF.

The V gene is TRBV2, the J gene TRBJ2-2, with TRBD2 matching over 8 bases. V lost 7 bases, J lost 6 bases, and 13 bases stayed unmatched. Germline V gene lookup returns CDR1 SNHLY and CDR2 FYNNEI. CDR3 length equals 16 residues. The DNA of the CDR3 is TGTGCCAGCACATTTATGGGACTAGATATGTCCGGGGAGCTGTTTTTT. It yields the protein CASTFMGLDMSGELFF. Looking up the rest from reference TRBV2 and TRBJ2-2 gives the full variable domain: EPEVTQTPSHQVTQMGQEVILRCVPISNHLYFYWYRQILGQKVEFLVSFYNNEISEKSEIFDDQFSVERPDGSNFTLKIRSTKLEDSAMYFCASTFMGLDMSGELFFGEGSRLTVL.

This chain connects TRBV11-2 to TRBJ2-2, with a possible D match to TRBD2 (5 bases). The V gene's germline CDR1 is SGHAT and CDR2 FQNNGV. The CDR3 runs 16 residues. The V gene lost 5 bases and the J gene lost 3 bases, with 16 bases spanning the gap. The CDR3 here is CASSPGPTGYTGELFF. The CDR3 DNA sequence: TGTGCCAGCAGCCCCGGACCAACGGGGTACACCGGGGAGCTGTTTTTT.

This chain joins TRBV5-1 and TRBJ2-5, with 12 bases lining up with TRBD2. V lost 4 bases, J lost 3 bases, and 7 bases stayed unmatched. The germline CDR1 and CDR2 sequences are SGHRS and YFSETQ. This CDR3 contains 16 residues. The CDR3 bases are TGCGCCAGCAGCCCCGGACTAGCGGGGATGGAAGAGACCCAGTACTTC. This encodes CASSPGLAGMEETQYF.

V and J are TRBV7-9 and TRBJ1-6; D is perhaps TRBD1 (5 bases). The CDR3 is made up of 12 amino acids. The germline V gene encodes CDR1 SEHNR and CDR2 FQNEAQ (reference sequence). Trimming removed 3 bases at V and 11 bases at J, with 8 bases between. DNA of the CDR3: TGTGCCAGCAGCTTCGACAGAGCACCCCTCCACTTT. It specifies CASSFDRAPLHF.

The chain is built from TRBV5-1 and TRBJ2-7; 9 positions agree with TRBD1. This CDR3 contains 15 residues. Germline CDR1 and CDR2: SGHRS and YFSETQ. Trimming took 4 bases from V and 4 from J; bases not matched to a gene: 9. CDR3 loop: CASSPNGQGIYEQYF. Written as DNA, the CDR3 is TGCGCCAGCAGCCCTAACGGACAGGGGATTTACGAGCAGTACTTC.

The chain uses TRBV15 and TRBJ2-7, with 8 bases matching TRBD2. The length of the CDR3 is 15 residues. Trimming took 0 bases from V and 3 from J; bases not matched to a gene: 4. Looked up from germline, CDR1 is LNHNV and CDR2 is YYDKDF (reference sequence). CDR3 amino acids: CATSRELAEIYEQYF. The CDR3 DNA sequence: TGTGCCACCAGCAGAGAACTAGCGGAGATCTACGAGCAGTACTTC.

V and J are TRBV30 and TRBJ1-5; the D is unclear. V lost 2 bases and J 3 bases, leaving 8 bases between the germline ends. This CDR3 region has 13 residues. Germline V gene data show CDR1 as GTSNPN and CDR2 as SVGIG (reference sequence). The CDR3 sequence: CAWSQQTNQPQHF. The CDR3 DNA reads TGTGCCTGGAGTCAACAGACCAATCAGCCCCAGCATTTT. The full variable domain, its missing parts supplied by reference TRBV30 and TRBJ1-5, is SQTIHQWPATLVQPVGSPLSLECTVEGTSNPNLYWYRQAAGRGLQLLFYSVGIGQISSEVPQNLSASRPQDRQFILSSKKLLLSDSGFYLCAWSQQTNQPQHFGDGTRLSIL.

V usage is TRBV4-2 and J usage is TRBJ2-5; D is ambiguous. V gave up 1 base and J gave up 4 bases, with 10 bases separating them. Germline-derived CDR1 and CDR2 are LGHNA and YNFKEQ. This CDR3 contains 14 residues. The CDR3 loop is CASSQGIAGETQYF. As DNA, the CDR3 is TGTGCCAGCAGCCAAGGGATAGCCGGAGAGACCCAGTACTTC.

The V gene is TRBV3-1 (or the pseudogene TRBV3-2), the J gene TRBJ2-2, with D possibly matching TRBD2 (5 bases). Germline loops: CDR1 LGHDT, CDR2 YNNKEL (reference sequence). The CDR3 is 14 amino acids. The V gene lost 1 base and the J gene lost 7 bases, with 10 bases spanning the gap. The CDR3 DNA reads TGTGCCAGCAGCCAAGGGACTCCCAACGGGGAGCTGTTTTTT. This translates into CASSQGTPNGELFF.

The rearrangement joins TRBV5-5 to TRBJ2-7; perhaps TRBD2 as D (5 bases). Germline CDR1 reads SGHKS; CDR2 reads YYEKEE (reference sequence). V lost 1 base, J lost 5 bases, and 16 bases lay in between. The CDR3 extends over 15 amino acids. The CDR3 loop reads CASSLPASFPHEQYF. The CDR3 DNA is TGTGCCAGCAGCTTGCCTGCTAGCTTCCCCCACGAGCAGTACTTC.

The table lists this clone with a count of one. The CDR3 DNA reads as TGTGCCAGCAGCTTTTTCCAAGAGACCCAGTACTTC. It yields the protein CASSFFQETQYF. This chain connects TRBV12-3 or TRBV12-4 to TRBJ2-5; D gene ambiguous. Trimming took off 6 bases at V and 1 base at J, with 6 bases between the two ends. There are 12 residues in the CDR3.

Here the CDR3 DNA reads TGTGCCAGCAATTTCAGGGGTGGGGATCAGCCCCAGCATTTT. Translating gives CASNFRGGDQPQHF. The V gene is TRBV27, the J gene TRBJ1-5; D might be TRBD1 (6 bases). Per the germline V gene, CDR1 is MNHEY and CDR2 is SMNVEV (reference sequence). Deletions cut 7 bases from V and 5 bases from J, with 15 bases between. CDR3 size: 14 residues.

This rearrangement joins TRBV3-1 (or the pseudogene TRBV3-2) to TRBJ2-1; TRBD2 agrees at 9 bases. The CDR3 loop spans 15 amino acids. Trimming removed 4 bases from V and 6 bases from J; junction bases left unmatched: 7. Germline V CDR1 and CDR2: LGHDT, YNNKEL (reference sequence). In DNA, the CDR3 is TGTGCCAGCAGCCCGCCGGCGGGGGGGATCAATGAGCAGTTCTTC. Translation gives CASSPPAGGINEQFF.

This chain links TRBV6-5 with TRBJ2-7; D possibly corresponds to TRBD1 (5 bases). V was clipped by 6 bases and J by 3 bases, with 15 bases between them. Germline CDR1 is MNHEY and CDR2 is SVGAGI. The CDR3 covers 14 residues. CDR3 nucleotides: TGTGCCAGCAGGGAGACAGTGAACCTCTACGAGCAGTACTTC. Translated, it gives CASRETVNLYEQYF.

The chain carries TRBV2 and TRBJ1-3; 7 nucleotides line up with TRBD1. With 7 bases clipped from V and 0 bases from J, the junction kept 6 bases outside the gene matches. This CDR3 has 15 residues. CDR1 SNHLY and CDR2 FYNNEI come from the germline V gene. CDR3 loop: CASKGQEHSGNTIYF. The CDR3 region has the DNA TGTGCCAGCAAAGGACAGGAACACTCTGGAAACACCATATATTTT.

The genes are TRBV13 and TRBJ2-7; perhaps TRBD1 as D (7 bases). This CDR3 has 15 amino acids. The V end lost 2 bases, the J end lost 2 bases, and 13 bases lay between the germline ends. Germline V gene sequence: CDR1 PRHDT, CDR2 FYEKMQ (reference sequence). The CDR3 is CASSLIQGGAYEQYF. DNA for the CDR3: TGTGCCAGCAGCTTAATCCAGGGGGGCGCCTACGAGCAGTACTTC.

The V gene is TRBV2, the J gene TRBJ2-2, with unresolved D. The CDR3 has 12 amino acids. The V gene's germline CDR1 is SNHLY and CDR2 FYNNEI. Trimming took 0 bases from V and 7 from J, leaving 3 bases between them. The CDR3 is CASSEASGELFF. The CDR3 DNA is TGTGCCAGCAGTGAAGCGAGCGGGGAGCTGTTTTTT. Full variable domain (rest looked up from reference TRBV2 and TRBJ2-2): EPEVTQTPSHQVTQMGQEVILRCVPISNHLYFYWYRQILGQKVEFLVSFYNNEISEKSEIFDDQFSVERPDGSNFTLKIRSTKLEDSAMYFCASSEASGELFFGEGSRLTVL.